The 16 T cell receptor beta chains in this list originate from one sample, sequenced in a study of blood T cells in healthy people across ages. For the second PCR, which ran for roughly 6 to 12 cycles, a sample-barcoded 5' primer and a J-beta primer mix were used. TCRdb ran MiXCR on the 5' RACE reads and lists one entry per CDR3 protein. The repertoire holds approximately 1.5 million distinct CDR3 sequences, with less than 45% as singletons. Sequencing was carried out using blood. Receptor source: a woman aged 18-35 years in good health.

This clonotype was picked up a small number of times. V is TRBV20-1 and J is TRBJ2-1; 10 bases agree with TRBD2. The CDR3 is 15 amino acids. In germline, CDR1 is DFQATT, CDR2 SNEGSKA (reference sequence). V dropped 0 bases and J dropped 5; count of bases not matched to a gene: 4. CDR3 amino acids: CSARDSLAGDNEQFF. CDR3 nucleotides: TGCAGTGCTAGAGATAGCCTAGCGGGAGACAATGAGCAGTTCTTC.

There are a few counts of this clonotype. V is TRBV11-2 and J is TRBJ2-5; D is unclear. The germline V gene has CDR1 SGHAT and CDR2 FQNNGV. The CDR3 consists of 13 residues. V was clipped by 5 bases and J by 5 bases, with 12 bases between them. CDR3 loop: CASSAVELETQYF. DNA of the CDR3: TGTGCCAGCAGCGCCGTCGAGTTGGAGACCCAGTACTTC.

There are a few counts of this clonotype. The rearrangement joins TRBV20-1 to TRBJ1-1; no reliable D call. Germline CDR1 DFQATT, CDR2 SNEGSKA (reference sequence). Trimming took 0 bases from V and 5 from J, leaving 10 bases between them. The CDR3 is made up of 13 amino acids. As DNA, the CDR3 is TGCAGTGCTAGAGAGACGGGCCGGACTGAAGCTTTCTTT. This codes for CSARETGRTEAFF.

This chain uses TRBV9 with TRBJ2-5, with D maybe TRBD2 (6 bases). Germline CDR1 reads SGDLS; CDR2 reads YYNGEE. The CDR3 is 17 amino acids. V was trimmed by 4 bases and J by 1 base, leaving 20 bases between them. The CDR3 nucleotides are TGTGCCAGCAGCCCGCACCCCCCGGGAGCGGGCCAAGAGACCCAGTACTTC. Translated, it gives CASSPHPPGAGQETQYF.

This rearrangement joins TRBV28 to TRBJ1-2, with D unresolved. CDR3 length: 11 amino acids. The germline V gene encodes CDR1 MDHEN and CDR2 SYDVKM. V lost 10 bases and J lost 8, with 14 bases in between. CDR3 sequence reads: CAILAFHGYTF. The CDR3 coding sequence is TGTGCCATCCTCGCTTTTCACGGCTACACCTTC.

This clonotype has just a few counts. This chain connects TRBV27 to TRBJ1-4, with 10 bases aligning to TRBD1. Germline V gene sequence: CDR1 MNHEY, CDR2 SMNVEV (reference sequence). The CDR3 covers 14 residues. Losses at the gene ends were 7 bases for V and 7 bases for J; bases not matched to a gene: 6. The CDR3 spells CASNRQGASEKLFF. CDR3 DNA sequence: TGTGCCAGCAACCGACAGGGGGCGAGTGAAAAACTGTTTTTT.

This sequence joins TRBV12-3 or TRBV12-4 and TRBJ2-5; D might be TRBD1 (6 bases). Judging by the DNA end, TRBJ2-4 fits better; the J call may be wrong. The CDR3 extends over 14 amino acids. CDR3 protein: CASSTRGGKNIQYF. The CDR3 region has the DNA TGTGCCAGCAGTACCAGGGGTGGCAAAAACATTCAGTACTTC.

The V and J genes are TRBV5-1 and TRBJ2-5, with D possibly TRBD1 on 6 matching bases. Trimming shortened V by 6 bases and J by 1 base, and 10 bases separated the two germline ends. This CDR3 contains 13 residues. The germline gives CDR1 SGHRS, CDR2 YFSETQ. CDR3: CASKQGPQETQYF. In DNA form, the CDR3 reads TGCGCCAGCAAACAGGGACCCCAAGAGACCCAGTACTTC.

The CDR3 here is CASSKGGTGRSEQYF. The CDR3, as DNA: TGTGCCAGCAGCAAAGGAGGAACGGGAAGGTCGGAGCAGTACTTC. The chain recombines TRBV21-1 with TRBJ2-7; TRBD1, the D gene given by the table, was not confirmed from the DNA. TRBV21-1 is a listed pseudogene. This CDR3 is built from 15 residues.

The chain employs TRBV6-1 and TRBJ1-2; D gene uncertain. Germline V gives CDR1 MNHNS, CDR2 SASEGT. Between the trimmed V and J ends, which lost 6 bases and 7 bases, there was a span of 18 bases. The CDR3 is 14 residues long. CDR3 sequence: CASRPDSRSGGYTF. CDR3 coding DNA: TGTGCCAGCAGGCCCGATTCCAGGTCGGGTGGCTACACCTTC.

V is TRBV20-1 and J is TRBJ2-7, with unresolved D. Trimming removed 3 bases from V and 7 bases from J, with 13 bases in between. Germline assignment: CDR1 DFQATT and CDR2 SNEGSKA (reference sequence). The CDR3 runs to 12 residues. DNA for the CDR3: TGCAGTGCTAGCAGCAATTCCTGGGAGCAGTACTTC. It codes for CSASSNSWEQYF.

The chain links TRBV12-3 or TRBV12-4 to TRBJ2-7; a possible D gene is TRBD1 (6 bases). The V and J ends lost 3 bases and 4 bases respectively, with 16 bases between them. This CDR3 region has 15 residues. CDR3 residues: CASSFSPRGGYEQYF. CDR3 in DNA: TGTGCCAGCAGTTTTTCCCCCAGGGGCGGATACGAGCAGTACTTC.

This clonotype was seen at least ten times. The chain uses TRBV10-3 and TRBJ1-2; D remains unclear. V lost 2 bases to trimming and J lost 8 bases, with 9 bases between them. Germline V gene lookup returns CDR1 ENHRY and CDR2 SYGVKD. The length of the CDR3 is 12 residues. The CDR3 loop is CAISETVLGYTF. CDR3 DNA sequence: TGTGCCATCAGTGAGACTGTCTTGGGCTACACCTTC.

This chain joins TRBV12-5 and TRBJ1-6; D remains unclear. This CDR3 is built from 14 residues. The germline V gene encodes CDR1 LGHNT and CDR2 FRNRAP. Trimming left V 8 bases short and J 1 base short, with 9 bases between. CDR3 DNA: TGTGCTAGTTGCCGGGAGTCCTATAATTCACCCCTCCACTTT. Protein: CASCRESYNSPLHF.

The V gene is TRBV5-1, the J gene TRBJ2-1, with 11 positions matching TRBD2. Per the germline V gene, CDR1 is SGHRS and CDR2 is YFSETQ. The CDR3 runs to 16 residues. V was clipped by 2 bases and J by 10 bases; unmatched bases: 11. CDR3 amino acids: CASSFLLAGDPNEQFF. The CDR3 DNA follows: TGCGCCAGCAGCTTCCTACTAGCGGGAGATCCCAACGAGCAGTTCTTC.

This clonotype was recorded once. The chain links TRBV20-1 to TRBJ2-3, with 15 bases that match TRBD2. CDR3 size: 16 residues. In germline, CDR1 is DFQATT, CDR2 SNEGSKA (reference sequence). Trimming cost V 5 bases and J 3 bases; bases outside gene matches: 6. The CDR3 DNA follows: TGCAGTGCTTGTTGTGGACTAGCGGGGGGGACAGATACGCAGTATTTT. Translation gives CSACCGLAGGTDTQYF.